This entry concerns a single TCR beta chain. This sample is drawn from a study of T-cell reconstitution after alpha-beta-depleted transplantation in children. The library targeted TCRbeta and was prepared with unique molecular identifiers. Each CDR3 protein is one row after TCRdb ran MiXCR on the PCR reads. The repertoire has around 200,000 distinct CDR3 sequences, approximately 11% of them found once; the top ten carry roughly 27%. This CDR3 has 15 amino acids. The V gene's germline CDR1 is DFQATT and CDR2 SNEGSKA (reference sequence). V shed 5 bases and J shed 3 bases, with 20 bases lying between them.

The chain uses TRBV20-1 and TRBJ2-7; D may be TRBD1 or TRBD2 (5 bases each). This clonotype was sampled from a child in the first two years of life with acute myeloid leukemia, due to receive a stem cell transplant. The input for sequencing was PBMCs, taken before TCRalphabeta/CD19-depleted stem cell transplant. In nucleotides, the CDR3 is TGCAGTGCTCCCCGACCCGGGACGGGTTACTACGAGCAGTACTTC. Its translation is CSAPRPGTGYYEQYF.